This record covers a single TCR beta chain. The trim removed 5 bases at V and 9 bases at J, leaving 15 bases unmatched. The CDR3 is 16 amino acids. In germline, CDR1 is SGHVS, CDR2 FNYEAQ. This sample was included in a study of blood T cell repertoires in COVID-19. In the study overall: Acute and convalescent COVID-19 specimens originated in the United States, Italy and Spain. PBMCs, B-cell-depleted T cells, or T cells were the source of the cDNA or gDNA that made up the material.

In the original processing: Nucleated cell number was recorded as an estimate derived from reference gene primer amplification. Produced via immunoSEQ multiplex PCR; TCRdb's table is partial and in-frame only. V and J calls and clone size come straight from that table; D and trimming were deduced from the DNA. The sample has about 240,000 clones; over 80% are singletons. The sample taken for sequencing was peripheral blood. V gene TRBV7-6 combines with J gene TRBJ2-3; 9 bases line up with TRBD1. The clonotype originates from a human donor in a cohort sampled during active COVID-19. Written as DNA, the CDR3 is TGTGCCAGCAGCCGAACCGGGACAGGGTCGTCCGACACGCAGTATTTT. Translation: CASSRTGTGSSDTQYF.